These 5 T cell receptor beta chains were all obtained from the same sample, sequenced in a study of Ad26.COV2.S vaccination and SARS-CoV-2 variants. Treatment specified: roughly 18 received Ad26.COV2.S at low or high dose, single or two shots; 5 received placebo; per-sample allocation not given. On day 63 after the first injection, vaccine and placebo recipients gave samples. The method was immunoSEQ multiplex PCR; TCRdb's version includes in-frame clones alone and lacks a portion of them. The sample has about 400,000 clones, roughly 90% seen once. The sample here was peripheral blood, taken in a trial of Ad26.COV2.S vaccine versus placebo. These receptors all come from a person between 18 and 59 years old who received the Ad26.COV2.S COVID-19 vaccine or a placebo.

The gene calls are TRBV25-1 and TRBJ1-4; maybe TRBD1 (5 bases). The V end was cut by 5 bases, the J end by 5 bases, with 9 bases between. CDR1 and CDR2 (germline): MGHDK, SYGVNS. The CDR3 contains 13 residues. The CDR3 sequence is CASSWDWNEKLFF. In nucleotides, the CDR3 is TGTGCCAGCAGTTGGGACTGGAATGAAAAACTGTTTTTT. Using reference TRBV25-1 and TRBJ1-4 for the parts outside the CDR3, the full variable domain is EADIYQTPRYLVIGTGKKITLECSQTMGHDKMYWYQQDPGMELHLIHYSYGVNSTEKGDLSSESTVSRIRTEHFPLTLESARPSHTSQYLCASSWDWNEKLFFGSGTQLSVL.

This sequence joins TRBV28 and TRBJ2-7, with TRBD1 identical over 9 bases. CDR1 is MDHEN, CDR2 SYDVKM, per germline. Trimming cost V 1 base and J 4 bases; bases outside gene matches: 11. The CDR3 extends over 17 amino acids. The CDR3 reads CASSLSTGTGFLYEQYF. Here the CDR3 DNA reads TGTGCCAGCAGTTTATCAACGGGGACAGGGTTTTTGTACGAGCAGTACTTC. Full variable domain (outside the CDR3, taken from reference TRBV28 and TRBJ2-7): DVKVTQSSRYLVKRTGEKVFLECVQDMDHENMFWYRQDPGLGLRLIYFSYDVKMKEKGDIPEGYSVSREKKERFSLILESASTNQTSMYLCASSLSTGTGFLYEQYFGPGTRLTVT.

This clone is medium-sized (0.01 to 0.1%). The chain combines TRBV9 with TRBJ2-2; D gene ambiguous. This CDR3 has 14 residues. V lost 0 bases, J lost 8 bases, and 11 bases lay in between. The V gene's germline CDR1 is SGDLS and CDR2 YYNGEE. CDR3 amino acids: CASSVDAAPGELFF. CDR3 sequence (DNA): TGTGCCAGCAGCGTAGATGCGGCCCCGGGGGAGCTGTTTTTT.

This clone showed up just once. The rearrangement uses TRBV14 and TRBJ2-7; D tentatively fits TRBD1 or TRBD2 (5 bases each). The CDR3 consists of 14 residues. CDR1 and CDR2 from the germline V gene are SGHDN and FVKESK. Trimming cost V 0 bases and J 6 bases, with 12 bases left between them. CDR3 DNA sequence: TGTGCCAGCAGCCAAGAGGGGGTGGTCGTCGAGCAGTACTTC. It yields the protein CASSQEGVVVEQYF.

This chain connects TRBV9 to TRBJ1-1; no definite D call. Germline V gene lookup returns CDR1 SGDLS and CDR2 YYNGEE. Between the trimmed V and J ends, which lost 4 bases and 1 base, there was a span of 8 bases. CDR3 size: 13 residues. The CDR3 loop reads CASSPVRNTEAFF. In DNA, the CDR3 is TGTGCCAGCAGCCCAGTCCGGAACACTGAAGCTTTCTTT. Combining the CDR3 with reference TRBV9 and TRBJ1-1 gives the whole variable domain DSGVTQTPKHLITATGQRVTLRCSPRSGDLSVYWYQQSLDQGLQFLIQYYNGEERAKGNILERFSAQQFPDLHSELNLSSLELGDSALYFCASSPVRNTEAFFGQGTRLTVV.